What follows are 23 T cell receptor beta chains derived from one specimen sequenced in a study of breast tumors, draining lymph nodes, adjacent tissues. Breast cancer patients provided tissue from their axillary draining lymph nodes. A single record per CDR3 protein comes from TCRdb applying MiXCR to the multiplex PCR reads. Here the sample spans under 250,000 distinct CDR3 sequences, around 32% being singletons. Input material: axillary lymph node tissue. The source of these receptors is a female donor with breast cancer. Some clones in this sample may be carry-over from other donors' samples.

V is TRBV29-1 and J is TRBJ2-7; 7 nucleotides line up with TRBD2. V lost 4 bases and J lost 0; bases outside the gene matches: 6. Germline values: CDR1 SQVTM, CDR2 ANQGSEA. The CDR3 totals 14 residues. CDR3 amino acids: CSVGPSGSSYEQYF. As DNA, the CDR3 is TGCAGCGTTGGGCCTAGCGGAAGCTCCTACGAGCAGTACTTC.

Many counts were recorded for this clonotype. This chain links TRBV5-5 with TRBJ1-4, with 8 bases lining up with TRBD1. Trimming took 3 bases from V and 10 from J; bases not matched to a gene: 14. The CDR3 sequence is 16 residues long. CDR1 SGHKS and CDR2 YYEKEE come from the germline V gene (reference sequence). The CDR3 region is CASSSTGVGLSGKLFF. The CDR3 nucleotides are TGTGCCAGCAGCTCGACAGGGGTCGGTCTAAGTGGAAAACTGTTTTTT. Variable domain in full (rest from reference TRBV5-5 and TRBJ1-4): DAGVTQSPTHLIKTRGQQVTLRCSPISGHKSVSWYQQVLGQGPQFIFQYYEKEERGRGNFPDRFSARQFPNYSSELNVNALLLGDSALYLCASSSTGVGLSGKLFFGSGTQLSVL.

The CDR3 coding sequence is TGTGCCAGCAGTAGGCAGCTGAACACTGAAGCTTTCTTT. Protein product: CASSRQLNTEAFF. The chain combines TRBV2 with TRBJ1-1; D unresolved. In germline, CDR1 is SNHLY, CDR2 FYNNEI. Trimming stripped 5 bases from V and 0 bases from J, with 7 bases between. This CDR3 has 13 amino acids.

This clonotype was counted at least ten times. CDR3 DNA: TGTGCCAGCAGCCAAAGGCCGGATTCCTACGAGCAGTACTTC. Translating it yields CASSQRPDSYEQYF. The chain has TRBV4-2 and TRBJ2-7; D is unresolved. Germline V gene sequence: CDR1 LGHNA, CDR2 YNFKEQ. CDR3 length equals 14 residues. The V end lost 2 bases, the J end lost 1 base, and 9 bases lay between the germline ends.

This rearrangement joins TRBV15 to TRBJ1-2, with D perhaps matching TRBD1 (5 bases). The length of the CDR3 is 15 residues. Germline V lookup: CDR1 LNHNV, CDR2 YYDKDF (reference sequence). The V end lost 0 bases, the J end lost 4 bases, and 12 bases lay between the germline ends. CDR3 sequence (DNA): TGTGCCACCAGCAGAGACGATGGGGGTACCTATGGCTACACCTTC. Residues: CATSRDDGGTYGYTF.

This clonotype was seen ten or more times. This sequence joins TRBV2 and TRBJ2-5, with a tentative D call TRBD1 (6 bases). This CDR3 spans 13 amino acids. CDR1 and CDR2 from the germline V gene are SNHLY and FYNNEI. Trimming took off 8 bases at V and 4 bases at J, with 14 bases between the two ends. As DNA, the CDR3 is TGTGCCAGCTGTAGGGACAATAGAGAGACCCAGTACTTC. As protein: CASCRDNRETQYF.

This chain connects TRBV9 to TRBJ1-5; no clear D gene. This CDR3 has 16 amino acids. Looked up from germline, CDR1 is SGDLS and CDR2 is YYNGEE. V shed 1 base and J shed 5 bases, with 16 bases lying between them. The CDR3 here is CASSVSRSGGDQPQHF. The CDR3 nucleotides read TGTGCCAGCAGCGTATCGCGATCGGGTGGGGATCAGCCCCAGCATTTT.

This clonotype has at least ten counts. The rearrangement links TRBV11-3 to TRBJ2-7; 7 nucleotides match TRBD1. Germline V gene data show CDR1 as SGHNT and CDR2 as YENEEA. CDR3 length: 14 amino acids. The V and J ends lost 5 bases and 5 bases, in that order; junction bases with no gene match: 9. CDR3 in amino acids: CASSHLDRPHEQYF. The DNA for the CDR3 is TGTGCCAGCAGCCACCTGGACAGGCCCCACGAGCAGTACTTC.

Remarks on this clonotype: Compared with germline, one end of the junction differs, possibly owing to a read error. The CDR3 DNA reads TGTGCCAGCAGCCCAGAAAGGCAGGGGATGGAAACCCAGTCCTTC. Translated, it gives CASSPERQGMETQSF. The chain recombines TRBV7-2 with TRBJ2-5; TRBD1 might be the D (6 bases). The CDR3 extends over 15 amino acids. Per germline, CDR1 SGHTA and CDR2 FQGNSA.

At least ten counts were recorded for this clonotype. The chain joins TRBV20-1 to TRBJ2-7; D possibly corresponds to TRBD1 (6 bases). Germline V lookup: CDR1 DFQATT, CDR2 SNEGSKA (reference sequence). V lost 5 bases, J lost 3 bases, and 8 bases lay in between. The CDR3 consists of 11 residues. CDR3 in amino acids: CSAGQIYEQYF. The CDR3 region has the DNA TGCAGTGCTGGACAGATCTACGAGCAGTACTTC.

This clonotype showed up many times. This chain links TRBV7-2 with TRBJ2-5, with 12 bases lining up with TRBD1. Unmatched junction bases numbered 9, after V lost 5 bases and J lost 5 bases. Germline V lookup: CDR1 SGHTA, CDR2 FQGNSA. The CDR3 sequence is 16 residues long. CDR3: CASSRSGTGGLETQYF. The CDR3 nucleotides read TGTGCCAGCAGCCGATCCGGGACAGGGGGCTTGGAGACCCAGTACTTC.

Turning to this clonotype: One junction end disagrees with the germline gene, perhaps due to a read error. This chain connects TRBV7-2 to TRBJ2-1, with 16 bases that match TRBD2. CDR1 is SGHTA and CDR2 is FQGNSA in the germline V gene. This CDR3 region has 15 residues. DNA of the CDR3: TGTGCCACCAGCGGGACTAGCGGGAGGGCCGGGGAGCAGTTCTTC. Translating gives CATSGTSGRAGEQFF.

At least ten counts were recorded for this clonotype. The V call is TRBV24-1, the J call TRBJ1-1, with 9 nucleotides matching TRBD1. The germline V gene has CDR1 KGHDR and CDR2 SFDVKD. This CDR3 is 12 amino acids long. J lost 5 bases, V lost 11 bases, and 5 bases had no gene match. This CDR3 is CAKDRGGTEAFF. The CDR3 DNA reads TGTGCCAAGGACAGGGGAGGTACTGAAGCTTTCTTT.

This clonotype was recorded at least ten times. This chain links TRBV11-3 with TRBJ2-1; the D is unclear. This CDR3 has 12 residues. Looked up from germline, CDR1 is SGHNT and CDR2 is YENEEA. V lost 1 base and J 10 bases, leaving 8 bases between the germline ends. The CDR3 reads CASSLGLREQFF. The CDR3 coding sequence is TGTGCCAGCAGCTTAGGCCTACGGGAGCAGTTCTTC. The whole variable domain, filled in from reference TRBV11-3 and TRBJ2-1, reads EAGVVQSPRYKIIEKKQPVAFWCNPISGHNTLYWYLQNLGQGPELLIRYENEEAVDDSQLPKDRFSAERLKGVDSTLKIQPAELGDSAVYLCASSLGLREQFFGPGTRLTVL.

This clonotype was observed at least ten times. The DNA for the CDR3 is TGTGCCAGTCGGGGGCAGGCGTACCAAGAGACCCAGTACTTC. Translation gives CASRGQAYQETQYF. The gene calls are TRBV19 and TRBJ2-5; D could derive from TRBD1 or TRBD2 (6 bases each). Germline V gene data show CDR1 as LNHDA and CDR2 as SQIVND (reference sequence). CDR3 length: 14 residues. Trimming pared 8 bases from V and 0 bases from J, leaving 13 bases between. The entire variable domain, with the rest obtained from reference TRBV19 and TRBJ2-5, is as follows: DGGITQSPKYLFRKEGQNVTLSCEQNLNHDAMYWYRQDPGQGLRLIYYSQIVNDFQKGDIAEGYSVSREKKESFPLTVTSAQKNPTAFYLCASRGQAYQETQYFGPGTRLLVL.

There are many counts of this clonotype. J is TRBJ1-2 and V is TRBV5-5; the match to TRBD1 covers 12 bases. The CDR3 extends over 16 amino acids. V lost 0 bases and J lost 8; bases outside the gene matches: 8. Germline-derived CDR1 and CDR2 are SGHKS and YYEKEE (reference sequence). CDR3 amino acids: CASSLEFLGQGAGYTF. CDR3 sequence (DNA): TGTGCCAGCAGCTTGGAATTTTTGGGACAGGGGGCAGGCTACACCTTC.

This clonotype was counted many times. The CDR3 DNA reads as TGTGCCAGCAGTGAAGCTAACTATGGCTACACCTTC. Amino acid sequence: CASSEANYGYTF. The gene calls are TRBV6-1 and TRBJ1-2; D unclear. Germline-derived CDR1 and CDR2 are MNHNS and SASEGT. V was clipped by 0 bases and J by 1 base, with 0 bases between them. The CDR3 has 12 residues.

There are many counts of this clonotype. This chain joins TRBV6-5 and TRBJ2-3; 7 positions agree with TRBD2. J was trimmed by 4 bases and V by 2 bases; bases with no gene match: 12. Germline CDR1 MNHEY, CDR2 SVGAGI. This CDR3 has 17 residues. CDR3 protein: CASSYGAGVFGADTQYF. The DNA for the CDR3 is TGTGCCAGCAGTTACGGGGCGGGGGTCTTTGGCGCAGATACGCAGTATTTT.

Concerning this clonotype: A single base separates this from a much larger clone, so it may be a read error. The gene calls are TRBV20-1 and TRBJ2-4; D is uncertain. The CDR3 has 14 residues. Germline V gene sequence: CDR1 DFQATT, CDR2 SNEGSKA (reference sequence). CDR3 nucleotide sequence: TGCAGTGCTAGAGATCCAGAAGCCAAAACCATTCAGTACTTC. Its translation: CSARDPEAKTIQYF.

This clonotype turned up a few times. V and J are TRBV20-1 and TRBJ2-5; 7 nucleotides match TRBD2. Per germline, CDR1 DFQATT and CDR2 SNEGSKA (reference sequence). The CDR3 loop spans 12 amino acids. The junction had 8 bases not matched to a gene; V was cut back by 4 bases and J by 9 bases. For the CDR3, the DNA is TGCAGTGCTACAGAGACTAGCCTGGCCCAGTACTTC. Translated, it gives CSATETSLAQYF.

In its sample, this clonotype was seen many times. The chain carries TRBV18 and TRBJ2-5; TRBD1 aligns across 8 bases. Germline V gives CDR1 KGHSH, CDR2 LQKENI. This CDR3 comprises 13 residues. The ends lost 6 bases at V and 5 bases at J; junction bases unmatched: 5. CDR3 region: CASSQRQGETQYF. The CDR3 DNA is TGTGCCAGCTCGCAAAGACAGGGGGAGACCCAGTACTTC.

This clonotype turned up a few times. V gene TRBV28 combines with J gene TRBJ1-5, with D hard to call. The V end lost 7 bases, the J end lost 3 bases, and 10 bases lay between the germline ends. The CDR3 runs 13 residues. Germline V gene lookup returns CDR1 MDHEN and CDR2 SYDVKM. CDR3 nucleotide sequence: TGTGCCAGCACCCCGCGGGCCAATCAGCCCCAGCATTTT. This translates into CASTPRANQPQHF.

This clonotype came up a few times. Just one base apart from a much larger clone, this may be a read error. V and J are TRBV20-1 and TRBJ2-3; 15 bases align to TRBD2. This CDR3 has 16 residues. V trimming: 3 bases; J trimming: 7 bases; junction bases outside the gene matches: 8. The germline gives CDR1 DFQATT, CDR2 SNEGSKA (reference sequence). The CDR3 loop reads CSARGLAGGSGNTQYF. The CDR3 nucleotides read TGCAGTGCTAGGGGACTAGCGGGAGGTTCGGGAAATACGCAGTATTTT.